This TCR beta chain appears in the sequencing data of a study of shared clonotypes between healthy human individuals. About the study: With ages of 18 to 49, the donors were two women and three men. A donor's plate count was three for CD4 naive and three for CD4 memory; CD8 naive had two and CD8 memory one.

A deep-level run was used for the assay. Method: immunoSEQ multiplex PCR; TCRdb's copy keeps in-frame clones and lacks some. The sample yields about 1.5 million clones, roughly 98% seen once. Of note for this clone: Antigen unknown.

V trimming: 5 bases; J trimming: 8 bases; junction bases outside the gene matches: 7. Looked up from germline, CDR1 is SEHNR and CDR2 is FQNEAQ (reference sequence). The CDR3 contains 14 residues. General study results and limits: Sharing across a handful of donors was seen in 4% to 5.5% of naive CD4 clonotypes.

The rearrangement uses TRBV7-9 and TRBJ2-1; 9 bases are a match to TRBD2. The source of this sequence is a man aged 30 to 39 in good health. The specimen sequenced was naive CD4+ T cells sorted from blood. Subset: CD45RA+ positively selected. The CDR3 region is CASSNLAGAYEQFF. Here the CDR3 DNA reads TGTGCCAGCAGCAATTTAGCGGGAGCGTATGAGCAGTTCTTC.